This T cell receptor (beta chain) originates from a study of shared clonotypes between healthy human individuals. Background on the study: Three CD4 naive, three CD4 memory, two CD8 naive and one CD8 memory plate were used per donor. Study-wide points: Sharing across four donors was highest in naive CD4 (around 5%) and lowest in memory CD8 (approximately 0.4%). A generally larger estimated richness was seen in naive subsets than in memory subsets. A reduction in generation probabilities was seen for non-shared clonotypes relative to those shared by all four donors.

Turning to this clone: The antigen is unknown.

The data were produced by immunoSEQ multiplex PCR, yet TCRdb's version contains in-frame clones alone and is incomplete. The sample has under 650,000 clones; 90% to 96% are singletons. The sequencing input was naive CD4+ T cells sorted from blood. Subset described: CD45RA+ positively selected. This TCR derives from a woman aged 25 to 39 in good health.

Here the CDR3 DNA reads TGTGCCAGCAGCAGAGAAGGCAGCCTCTACGAGCAGTACTTC. Amino acids: CASSREGSLYEQYF. J is TRBJ2-7 and V is TRBV7-6, with D uncertain. Trimming removed 5 bases at V and 3 bases at J, with 14 bases between. CDR1 is SGHVS and CDR2 is FNYEAQ in the germline V gene. The CDR3 sequence is 14 residues long. The full variable domain, its missing parts supplied by reference TRBV7-6 and TRBJ2-7, is GAGVSQSPRYKVTKRGQDVALRCDPISGHVSLYWYRQALGQGPEFLTYFNYEAQQDKSGLPNDRFSAERPEGSISTLTIQRTEQRDSAMYRCASSREGSLYEQYFGPGTRLTVT.